This T cell receptor beta chain came from a study of blood T cell repertoires in COVID-19. Across the study: Samples came from the United States, Italy and Spain, spanning acute and convalescent COVID-19. Sources were T cells, B-cell-depleted T cells, or PBMCs; the material itself was cDNA or gDNA.

From germline, CDR1 is MDHEN and CDR2 SYDVKM. V gave up 7 bases and J gave up 8 bases; unmatched junction bases: 14. The length of the CDR3 is 16 residues. Original handling: Amplification of reference gene primers provided the estimated nucleated cell counts. This table comes from immunoSEQ multiplex PCR, and its TCRdb copy is limited to in-frame clones, with some not included. For V, J and clone size, that table is used; D and trimming come from the DNA. The data show approximately 210,000 clones, about four fifths seen once. Sequenced material: peripheral blood. V gene TRBV28 combines with J gene TRBJ1-2; TRBD1 matches 12 bases. This TCR came from a woman in her seventies with active or convalescent COVID-19. CDR3 nucleotide sequence: TGTGCCAGCACCATGGGCGGGACAGGGGGCGCGGCGGGCTACACCTTC. This gives the protein CASTMGGTGGAAGYTF.